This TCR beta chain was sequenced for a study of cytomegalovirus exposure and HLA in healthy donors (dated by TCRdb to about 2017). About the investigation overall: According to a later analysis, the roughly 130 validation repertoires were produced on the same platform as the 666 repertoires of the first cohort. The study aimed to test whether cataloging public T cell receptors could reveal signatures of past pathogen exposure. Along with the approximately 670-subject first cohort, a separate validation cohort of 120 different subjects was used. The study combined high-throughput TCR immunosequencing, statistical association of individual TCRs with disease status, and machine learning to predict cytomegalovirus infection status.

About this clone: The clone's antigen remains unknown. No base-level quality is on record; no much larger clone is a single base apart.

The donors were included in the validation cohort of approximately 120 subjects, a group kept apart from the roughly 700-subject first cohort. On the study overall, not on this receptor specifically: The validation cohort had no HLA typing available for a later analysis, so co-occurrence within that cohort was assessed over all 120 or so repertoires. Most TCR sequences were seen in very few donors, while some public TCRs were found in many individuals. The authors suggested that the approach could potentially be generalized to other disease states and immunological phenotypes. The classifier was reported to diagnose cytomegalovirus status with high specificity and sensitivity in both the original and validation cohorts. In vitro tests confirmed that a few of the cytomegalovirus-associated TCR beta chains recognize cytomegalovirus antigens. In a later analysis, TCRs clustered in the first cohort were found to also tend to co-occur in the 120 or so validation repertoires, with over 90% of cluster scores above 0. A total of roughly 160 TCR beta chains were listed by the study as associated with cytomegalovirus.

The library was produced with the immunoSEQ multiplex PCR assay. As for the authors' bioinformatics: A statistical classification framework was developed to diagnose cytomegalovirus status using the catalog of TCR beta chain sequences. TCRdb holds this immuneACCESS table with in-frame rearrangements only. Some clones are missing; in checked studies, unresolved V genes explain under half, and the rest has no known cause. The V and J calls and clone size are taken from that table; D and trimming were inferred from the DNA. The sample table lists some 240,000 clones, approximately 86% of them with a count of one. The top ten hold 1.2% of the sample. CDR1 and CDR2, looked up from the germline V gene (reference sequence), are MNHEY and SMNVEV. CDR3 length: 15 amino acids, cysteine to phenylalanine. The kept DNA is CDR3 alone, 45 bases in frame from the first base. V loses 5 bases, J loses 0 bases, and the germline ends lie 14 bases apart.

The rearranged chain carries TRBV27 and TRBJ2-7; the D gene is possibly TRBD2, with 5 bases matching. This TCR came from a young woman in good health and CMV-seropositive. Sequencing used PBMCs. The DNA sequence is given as TGTGCCAGCAGTCGTAGTAGCGAGAGCTCCTACGAGCAGTACTTC. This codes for CASSRSSESSYEQYF.